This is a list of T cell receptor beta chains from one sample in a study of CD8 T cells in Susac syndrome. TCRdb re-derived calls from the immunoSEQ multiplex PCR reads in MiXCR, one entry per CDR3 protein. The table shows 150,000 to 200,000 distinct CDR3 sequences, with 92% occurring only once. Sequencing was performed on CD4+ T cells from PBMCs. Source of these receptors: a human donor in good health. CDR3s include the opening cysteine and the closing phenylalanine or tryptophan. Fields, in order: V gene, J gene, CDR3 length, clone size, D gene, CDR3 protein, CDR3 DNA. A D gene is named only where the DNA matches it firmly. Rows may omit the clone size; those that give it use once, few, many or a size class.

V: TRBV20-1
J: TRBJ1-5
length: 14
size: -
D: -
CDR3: CSARFQGGNQPQHF
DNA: TGCAGTGCTAGATTCCAGGGCGGCAATCAGCCCCAGCATTTT

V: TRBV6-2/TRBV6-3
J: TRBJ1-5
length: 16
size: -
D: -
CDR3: CASRKRHPNSNQPQHF
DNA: TGTGCCAGCAGAAAAAGGCACCCCAATAGCAATCAGCCCCAGCATTTT

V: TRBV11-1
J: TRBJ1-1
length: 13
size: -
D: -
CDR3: CASSRGFSTEAFF
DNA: TGTGCCAGCAGCCGGGGATTTAGCACTGAAGCTTTCTTT

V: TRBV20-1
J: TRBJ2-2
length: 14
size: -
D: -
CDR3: CSAPSDRGTGELFF
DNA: TGCAGTGCTCCCTCGGACAGAGGCACCGGGGAGCTGTTTTTT

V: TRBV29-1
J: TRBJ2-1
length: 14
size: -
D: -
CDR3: CSVEPVSAYNEQFF
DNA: TGCAGCGTTGAACCGGTGTCAGCTTACAATGAGCAGTTCTTC

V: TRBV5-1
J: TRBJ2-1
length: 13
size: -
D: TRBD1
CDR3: CASSFNRGNEQFF
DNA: TGCGCCAGCAGCTTCAACAGGGGCAATGAGCAGTTCTTC

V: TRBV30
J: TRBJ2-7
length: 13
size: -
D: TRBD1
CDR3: CAWSVTGAYEQYF
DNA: TGTGCCTGGAGTGTTACAGGGGCCTACGAGCAGTACTTC

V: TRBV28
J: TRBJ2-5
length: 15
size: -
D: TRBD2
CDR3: CASSLLRTSKQTQYF
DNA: TGTGCCAGCAGTTTATTACGGACTAGCAAGCAGACCCAGTACTTC

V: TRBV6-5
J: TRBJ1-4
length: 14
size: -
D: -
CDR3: CASAEVTGFEKLFF
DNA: TGTGCCAGCGCCGAAGTGACAGGTTTTGAAAAACTGTTTTTT

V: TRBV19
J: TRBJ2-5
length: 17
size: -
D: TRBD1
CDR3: CASSRSPGQGVPETQYF
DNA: TGTGCCAGTAGCCGCTCTCCGGGACAGGGGGTCCCAGAGACCCAGTACTTC

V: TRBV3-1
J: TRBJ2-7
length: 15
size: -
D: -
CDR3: CASSHWRRDSYEQYF
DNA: TGTGCCAGCAGCCATTGGCGCAGGGACTCCTACGAGCAGTACTTC

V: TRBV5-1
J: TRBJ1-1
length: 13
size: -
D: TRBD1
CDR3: CASSGDSVTEAFF
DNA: TGCGCCAGCAGCGGGGACAGTGTCACTGAAGCTTTCTTT

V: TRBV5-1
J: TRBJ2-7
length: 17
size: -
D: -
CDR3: CASSSWDGEHLPYEQYF
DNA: TGCGCCAGCAGCTCCTGGGACGGAGAACACTTACCCTACGAGCAGTACTTC

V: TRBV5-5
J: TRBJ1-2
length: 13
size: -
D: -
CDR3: CASTPSGSYGYTF
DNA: TGTGCCAGCACCCCCTCGGGCAGCTATGGCTACACCTTC

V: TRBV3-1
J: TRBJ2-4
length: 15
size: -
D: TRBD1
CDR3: CASSLGGQGGNIQYF
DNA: TGTGCCAGCAGCCTAGGAGGACAGGGGGGGAACATTCAGTACTTC

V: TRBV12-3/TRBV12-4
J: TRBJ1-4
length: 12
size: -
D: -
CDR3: CASSLQGEKLFF
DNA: TGTGCCAGCAGTTTGCAGGGAGAAAAACTGTTTTTT

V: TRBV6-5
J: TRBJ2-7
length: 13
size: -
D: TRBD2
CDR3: CASIGRASYEQYF
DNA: TGTGCCAGCATCGGGAGGGCCTCCTACGAGCAGTACTTC

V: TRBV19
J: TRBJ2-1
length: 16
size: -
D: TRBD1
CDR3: CASSLMTGSLSNEQFF
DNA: TGTGCCAGTAGTCTCATGACAGGGAGTTTGTCCAATGAGCAGTTCTTC

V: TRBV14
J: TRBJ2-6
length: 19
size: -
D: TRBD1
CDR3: CASSQGYRGPRSGANVLTF
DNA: TGTGCCAGCAGCCAAGGCTACAGGGGCCCGCGCTCTGGGGCCAACGTCCTGACTTTC

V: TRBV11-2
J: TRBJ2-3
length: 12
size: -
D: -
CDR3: CASRGGGDTQYF
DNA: TGTGCCAGCAGGGGCGGTGGAGATACGCAGTATTTT

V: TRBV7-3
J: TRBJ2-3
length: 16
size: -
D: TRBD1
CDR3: CASSLSGTGRTDTQYF
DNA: TGTGCCAGCAGCTTATCCGGGACAGGGCGCACAGATACGCAGTATTTT

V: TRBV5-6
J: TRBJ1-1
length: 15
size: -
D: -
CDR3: CASSLFKPGGTEAFF
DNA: TGTGCCAGCAGCTTGTTTAAACCAGGTGGGACTGAAGCTTTCTTT

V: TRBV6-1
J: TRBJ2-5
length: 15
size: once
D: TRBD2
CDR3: CASSGVAGGLETQYF
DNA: TGTGCCAGCAGTGGAGTGGCGGGGGGACTAGAGACCCAGTACTTC

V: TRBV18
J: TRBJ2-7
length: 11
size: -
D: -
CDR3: CASSQGEEQYF
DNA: TGTGCCAGCTCACAAGGGGAGGAGCAGTACTTC

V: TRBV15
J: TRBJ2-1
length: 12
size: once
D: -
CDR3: CATSRAANEQFF
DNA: TGTGCCACCAGCAGAGCCGCCAATGAGCAGTTCTTC

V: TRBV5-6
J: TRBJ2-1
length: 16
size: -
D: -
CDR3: CASSLRGGHTYNEQFF
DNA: TGTGCCAGCAGCTTGAGGGGGGGGCACACCTACAATGAGCAGTTCTTC

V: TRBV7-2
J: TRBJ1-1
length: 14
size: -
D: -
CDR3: CASSTPAGNTEAFF
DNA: TGTGCCAGCAGCACCCCGGCAGGGAACACTGAAGCTTTCTTT

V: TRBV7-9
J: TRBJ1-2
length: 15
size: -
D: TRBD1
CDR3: CASREGGTGALGYTF
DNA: TGTGCCAGCAGAGAGGGAGGGACAGGGGCTCTTGGCTACACCTTC

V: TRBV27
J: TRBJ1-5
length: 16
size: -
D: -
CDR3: CASSSIQDPSNQPQHF
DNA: TGTGCCAGCAGTTCCATACAGGACCCTAGCAATCAGCCCCAGCATTTT

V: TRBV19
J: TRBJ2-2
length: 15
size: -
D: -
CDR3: CASSSRGLSTGELFF
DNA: TGTGCCAGTAGTTCTCGGGGGCTGAGCACCGGGGAGCTGTTTTTT

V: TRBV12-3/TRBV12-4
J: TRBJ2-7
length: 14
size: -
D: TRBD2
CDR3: CASTRGGSSYEQYF
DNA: TGTGCCAGCACCCGGGGGGGCTCCTCCTACGAGCAGTACTTC

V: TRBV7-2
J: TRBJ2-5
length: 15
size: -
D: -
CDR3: CASSLVGRRQETQYF
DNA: TGTGCCAGCAGCTTAGTTGGACGGAGACAAGAGACCCAGTACTTC

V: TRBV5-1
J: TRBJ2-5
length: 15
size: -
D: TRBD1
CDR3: CASSGRTGSQETQYF
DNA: TGCGCCAGCAGCGGGCGGACAGGGTCCCAAGAGACCCAGTACTTC

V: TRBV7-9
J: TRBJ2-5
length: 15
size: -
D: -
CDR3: CASSVQQGTLETQYF
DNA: TGTGCCAGCAGCGTACAACAGGGTACACTAGAGACCCAGTACTTC

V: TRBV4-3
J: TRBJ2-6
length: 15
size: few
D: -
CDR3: CASSQAGFGANVLTF
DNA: TGCGCCAGCAGCCAAGCCGGGTTCGGGGCCAACGTCCTGACTTTC

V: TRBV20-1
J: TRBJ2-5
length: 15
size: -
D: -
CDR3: CSARVPGTDQETQYF
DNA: TGCAGTGCTAGAGTCCCCGGGACGGATCAAGAGACCCAGTACTTC

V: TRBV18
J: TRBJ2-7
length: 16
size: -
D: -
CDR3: CASSPDHGTDPYEQYF
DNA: TGTGCCAGCTCACCAGACCACGGGACGGATCCCTACGAGCAGTACTTC

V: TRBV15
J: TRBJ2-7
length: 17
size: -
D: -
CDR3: CATSSTNGVAEPYEQYF
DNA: TGTGCCACCAGCAGCACCAACGGGGTAGCTGAACCCTACGAGCAGTACTTC

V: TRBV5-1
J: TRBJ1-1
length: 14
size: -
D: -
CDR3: CASSSRTWDTEAFF
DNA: TGCGCCAGCAGCTCCCGAACGTGGGACACTGAAGCTTTCTTT

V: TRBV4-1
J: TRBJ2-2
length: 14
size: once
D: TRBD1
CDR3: CASSQDADRGWVFF
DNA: TGCGCCAGCAGCCAAGACGCGGACAGGGGGTGGGTGTTTTTT

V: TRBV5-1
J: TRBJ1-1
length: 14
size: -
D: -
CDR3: CASSLAASDTEAFF
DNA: TGCGCCAGCAGCTTGGCGGCTTCGGACACTGAAGCTTTCTTT

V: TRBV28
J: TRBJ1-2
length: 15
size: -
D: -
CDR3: CASSLAGPALYGYTF
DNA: TGTGCCAGCAGTTTGGCGGGGCCGGCCCTCTATGGCTACACCTTC

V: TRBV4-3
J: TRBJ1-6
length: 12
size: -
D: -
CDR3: CASRRLGSPLHF
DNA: TGCGCCAGCAGACGGTTGGGATCACCCCTCCACTTT

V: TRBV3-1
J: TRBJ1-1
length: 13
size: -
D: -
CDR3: CASSQATETEAFF
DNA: TGTGCCAGCAGCCAAGCGACAGAGACTGAAGCTTTCTTT

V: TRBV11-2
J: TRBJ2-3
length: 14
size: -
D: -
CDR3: CASMRAASTDTQYF
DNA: TGTGCCAGCATGCGAGCGGCTAGCACAGATACGCAGTATTTT

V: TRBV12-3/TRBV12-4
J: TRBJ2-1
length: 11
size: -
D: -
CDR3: CASSPRGVQFF
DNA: TGTGCCAGCAGTCCCCGAGGGGTACAGTTCTTC

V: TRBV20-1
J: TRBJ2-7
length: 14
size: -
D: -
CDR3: CSAREPLGGREQYF
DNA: TGCAGTGCTAGAGAGCCCCTTGGAGGGAGGGAGCAGTACTTC

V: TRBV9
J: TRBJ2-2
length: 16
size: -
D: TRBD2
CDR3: CASSPGGGGHTGELFF
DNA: TGTGCCAGCAGCCCTGGGGGGGGAGGGCACACCGGGGAGCTGTTTTTT

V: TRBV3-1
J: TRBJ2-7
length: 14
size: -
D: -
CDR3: CASSPALGPYEQYF
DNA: TGTGCCAGCAGCCCAGCCCTTGGTCCCTACGAGCAGTACTTC

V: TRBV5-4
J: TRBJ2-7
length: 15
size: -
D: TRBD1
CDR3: CASSSKTGDSYEQYF
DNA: TGTGCCAGCAGCTCTAAAACAGGGGATTCCTACGAGCAGTACTTC

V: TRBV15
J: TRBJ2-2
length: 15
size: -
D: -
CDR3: CATRLGKGHTGELFF
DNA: TGTGCCACCAGATTGGGCAAAGGGCACACCGGGGAGCTGTTTTTT

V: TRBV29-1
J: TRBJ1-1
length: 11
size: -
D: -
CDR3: CSVEVNTEAFF
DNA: TGCAGCGTTGAAGTGAACACTGAAGCTTTCTTT

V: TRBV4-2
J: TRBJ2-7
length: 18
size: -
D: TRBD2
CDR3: CASSQDIAGGAPGYEQYF
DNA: TGTGCCAGCAGCCAAGATATAGCGGGAGGGGCCCCTGGATACGAGCAGTACTTC

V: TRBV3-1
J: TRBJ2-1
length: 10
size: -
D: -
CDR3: CASTSYEQFF
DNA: TGTGCCAGCACCTCCTATGAGCAGTTCTTC

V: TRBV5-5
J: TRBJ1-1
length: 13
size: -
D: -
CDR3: CASSSHRNTEAFF
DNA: TGTGCCAGCAGCAGTCACAGGAACACTGAAGCTTTCTTT